This T cell receptor beta chain originates from a study of cytomegalovirus exposure and HLA in healthy donors. General study findings and limits: Only CMV serostatus was available as immune exposure information. A later analysis showed that HLA-associated TCR beta chains had undergone more clonal expansion than equally common others. A likely sequencing artifact accounted for one observed cluster of highly shared sequence variants.

Per germline, CDR1 MGHRA and CDR2 YSYEKL. V lost 6 bases, J lost 0 bases, and 18 bases lay in between. The CDR3 contains 17 residues. PCR primers comprised 60 Vbeta and 13 Jbeta primers. The assay was immunoSEQ multiplex PCR, and TCRdb's table has in-frame clones only and misses some. Counted here are some 91,000 clones, 65% to 80% occurring once; the ten biggest clones make up roughly 7%. As for this clone: Its antigen is still unknown.

The sequence was collected from a man between 35 and 55 years old in good health and CMV-seropositive. Sequenced: PBMCs. The chain combines TRBV4-1 with TRBJ1-3; D is ambiguous. CDR3 in amino acids: CASSTTETGVSGNTIYF. DNA of the CDR3: TGCGCCAGCAGTACTACCGAAACGGGAGTCTCTGGAAACACCATATATTTT.